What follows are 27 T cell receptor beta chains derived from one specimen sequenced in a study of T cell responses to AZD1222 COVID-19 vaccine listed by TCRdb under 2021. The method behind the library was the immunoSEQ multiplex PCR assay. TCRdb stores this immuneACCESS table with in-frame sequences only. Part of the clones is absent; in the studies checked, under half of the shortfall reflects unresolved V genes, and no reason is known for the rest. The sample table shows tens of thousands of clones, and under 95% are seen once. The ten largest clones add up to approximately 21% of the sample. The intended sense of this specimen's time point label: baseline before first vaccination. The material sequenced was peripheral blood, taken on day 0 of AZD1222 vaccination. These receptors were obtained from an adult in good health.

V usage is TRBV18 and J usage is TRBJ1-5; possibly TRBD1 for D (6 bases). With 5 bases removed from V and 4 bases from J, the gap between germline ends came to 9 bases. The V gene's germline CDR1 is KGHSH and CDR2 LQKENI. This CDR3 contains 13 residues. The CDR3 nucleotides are TGTGCCAGCTCAGACGACAGGAATCAGCCCCAGCATTTT. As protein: CASSDDRNQPQHF. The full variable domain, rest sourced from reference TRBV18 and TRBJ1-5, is NAGVMQNPRHLVRRRGQEARLRCSPMKGHSHVYWYRQLPEEGLKFMVYLQKENIIDESGMPKERFSAEFPKEGPSILRIQQVVRGDSAAYFCASSDDRNQPQHFGDGTRLSIL.

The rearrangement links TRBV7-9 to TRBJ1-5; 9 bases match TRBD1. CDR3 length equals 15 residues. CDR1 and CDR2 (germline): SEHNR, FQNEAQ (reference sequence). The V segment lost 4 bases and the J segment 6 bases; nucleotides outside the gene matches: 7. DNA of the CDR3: TGTGCCAGCAGCTCTTACAGGGGGCGGTTTCAGCCCCAGCATTTT. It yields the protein CASSSYRGRFQPQHF.

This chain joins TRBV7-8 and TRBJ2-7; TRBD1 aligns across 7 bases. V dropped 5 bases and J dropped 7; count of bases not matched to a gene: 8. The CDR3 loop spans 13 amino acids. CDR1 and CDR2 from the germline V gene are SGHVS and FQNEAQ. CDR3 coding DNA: TGTGCCAGCAGCCCGGGGACAGTAGGGGAGCAGTACTTC. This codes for CASSPGTVGEQYF. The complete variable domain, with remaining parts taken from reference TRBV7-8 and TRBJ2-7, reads GAGVSQSPRYKVAKRGQDVALRCDPISGHVSLFWYQQALGQGPEFLTYFQNEAQLDKSGLPSDRFFAERPEGSVSTLKIQRTQQEDSAVYLCASSPGTVGEQYFGPGTRLTVT.

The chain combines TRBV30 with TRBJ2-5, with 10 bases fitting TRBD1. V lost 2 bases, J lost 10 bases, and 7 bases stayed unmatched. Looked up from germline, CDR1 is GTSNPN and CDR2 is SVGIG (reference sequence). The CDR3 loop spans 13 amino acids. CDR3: CAWSFGTGDNQYF. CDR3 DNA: TGTGCCTGGAGTTTTGGGACAGGGGATAACCAGTACTTC.

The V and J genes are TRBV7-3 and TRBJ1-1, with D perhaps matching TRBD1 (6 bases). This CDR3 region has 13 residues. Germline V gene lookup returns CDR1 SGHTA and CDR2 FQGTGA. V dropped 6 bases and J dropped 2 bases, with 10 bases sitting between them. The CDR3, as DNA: TGTGCCAGCAGACAGGGTACTAACACTGAAGCTTTCTTT. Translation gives CASRQGTNTEAFF.

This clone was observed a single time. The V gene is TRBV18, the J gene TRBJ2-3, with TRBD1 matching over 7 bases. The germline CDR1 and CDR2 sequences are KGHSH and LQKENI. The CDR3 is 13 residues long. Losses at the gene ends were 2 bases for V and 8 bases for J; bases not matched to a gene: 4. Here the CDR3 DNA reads TGTGCCAGCTCACCAGACAGGGTGGGTACGCAGTATTTT. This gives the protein CASSPDRVGTQYF.

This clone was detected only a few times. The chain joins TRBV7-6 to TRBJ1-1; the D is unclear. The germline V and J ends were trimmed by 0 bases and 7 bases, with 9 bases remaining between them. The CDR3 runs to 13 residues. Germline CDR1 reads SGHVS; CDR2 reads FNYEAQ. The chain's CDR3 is CASSLARNVEAFF. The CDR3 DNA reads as TGTGCCAGCAGCTTAGCGCGCAACGTTGAAGCTTTCTTT. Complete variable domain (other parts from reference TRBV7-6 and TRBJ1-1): GAGVSQSPRYKVTKRGQDVALRCDPISGHVSLYWYRQALGQGPEFLTYFNYEAQQDKSGLPNDRFSAERPEGSISTLTIQRTEQRDSAMYRCASSLARNVEAFFGQGTRLTVV.

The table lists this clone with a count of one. The CDR3 DNA reads as TGTGCCACCAGCAGACTGGGGAGGGGGGGCAAAAATGAGCAGTTCTTC. This codes for CATSRLGRGGKNEQFF. The V and J genes are TRBV15 and TRBJ2-1; TRBD2 is a possible D gene (7 bases). Germline lookup yields CDR1 LNHNV and CDR2 YYDKDF (reference sequence). The CDR3 contains 16 residues. Trimming stripped 2 bases from V and 7 bases from J, with 18 bases between.

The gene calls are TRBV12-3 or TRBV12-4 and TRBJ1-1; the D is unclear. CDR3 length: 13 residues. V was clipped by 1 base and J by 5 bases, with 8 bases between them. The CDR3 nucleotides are TGTGCCAGCAGTTTAGTGGGGAGAACTGAAGCTTTCTTT. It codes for CASSLVGRTEAFF.

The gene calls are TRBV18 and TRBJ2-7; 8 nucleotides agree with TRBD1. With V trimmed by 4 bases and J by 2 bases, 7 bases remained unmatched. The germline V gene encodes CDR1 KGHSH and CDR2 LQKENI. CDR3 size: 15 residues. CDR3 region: CASSRDRGLPYEQYF. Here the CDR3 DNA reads TGTGCCAGCTCACGAGACAGGGGCCTTCCCTACGAGCAGTACTTC.

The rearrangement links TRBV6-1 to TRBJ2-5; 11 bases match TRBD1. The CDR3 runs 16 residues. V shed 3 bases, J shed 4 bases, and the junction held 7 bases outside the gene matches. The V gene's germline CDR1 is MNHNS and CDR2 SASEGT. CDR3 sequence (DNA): TGTGCCAGCAGTGAGGCGGGACAGGGGGTTAGAGAGACCCAGTACTTC. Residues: CASSEAGQGVRETQYF.

CDR3 sequence reads: CASSSNRAFRSGYTF. The CDR3 region has the DNA TGTGCCAGCAGCTCTAATCGGGCCTTCCGCTCCGGCTACACCTTC. The chain couples TRBV6-5 to TRBJ1-2; no reliable D call. V gave up 6 bases and J gave up 8 bases, with 22 bases separating them. The CDR3 is 15 residues long. The germline V gene has CDR1 MNHEY and CDR2 SVGAGI.

CDR3 loop: CAISLAGGTDTQYF. The CDR3 DNA is TGTGCCATCAGTCTAGCGGGGGGCACAGATACGCAGTATTTT. V gene TRBV10-3 combines with J gene TRBJ2-3; 10 bases are shared with TRBD2. Germline trimming cut 5 bases from V and 1 base from J; bases unmatched to any gene: 0. Germline-derived CDR1 and CDR2 are ENHRY and SYGVKD. The CDR3 extends over 14 amino acids.

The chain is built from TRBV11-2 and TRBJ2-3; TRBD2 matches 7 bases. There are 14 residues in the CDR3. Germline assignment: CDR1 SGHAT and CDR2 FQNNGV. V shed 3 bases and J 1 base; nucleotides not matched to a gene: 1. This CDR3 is CASSFLAGTDTQYF. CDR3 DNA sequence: TGTGCCAGCAGCTTCCTAGCGGGCACAGATACGCAGTATTTT.

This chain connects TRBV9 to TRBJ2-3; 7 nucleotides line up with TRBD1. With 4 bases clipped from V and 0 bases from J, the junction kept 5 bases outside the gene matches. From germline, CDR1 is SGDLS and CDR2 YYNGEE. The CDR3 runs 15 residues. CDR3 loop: CASSRGQTSTDTQYF. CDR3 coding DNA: TGTGCCAGCAGCAGGGGACAGACTAGCACAGATACGCAGTATTTT.

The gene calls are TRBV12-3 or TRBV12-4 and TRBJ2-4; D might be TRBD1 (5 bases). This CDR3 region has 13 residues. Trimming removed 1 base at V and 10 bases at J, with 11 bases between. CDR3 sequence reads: CASSLGLKGIQYF. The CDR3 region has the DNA TGTGCCAGCAGTTTAGGCCTAAAGGGGATTCAGTACTTC.

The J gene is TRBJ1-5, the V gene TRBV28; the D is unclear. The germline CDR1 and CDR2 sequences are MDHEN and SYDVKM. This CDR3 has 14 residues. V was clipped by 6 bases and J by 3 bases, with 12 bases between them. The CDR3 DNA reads TGTGCCAGCAGAGGGCAGGTATACAATCAGCCCCAGCATTTT. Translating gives CASRGQVYNQPQHF. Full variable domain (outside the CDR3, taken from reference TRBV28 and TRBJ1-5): DVKVTQSSRYLVKRTGEKVFLECVQDMDHENMFWYRQDPGLGLRLIYFSYDVKMKEKGDIPEGYSVSREKKERFSLILESASTNQTSMYLCASRGQVYNQPQHFGDGTRLSIL.

The CDR3 DNA is TGTGCCAGCAGCCCCAGTATAGACTACGAGCAGTACTTC. It is translated as CASSPSIDYEQYF. J is TRBJ2-7 and V is TRBV9; D call uncertain. V shed 4 bases and J shed 3 bases, with 11 bases lying between them. The CDR3 spans 13 residues. Germline values: CDR1 SGDLS, CDR2 YYNGEE.

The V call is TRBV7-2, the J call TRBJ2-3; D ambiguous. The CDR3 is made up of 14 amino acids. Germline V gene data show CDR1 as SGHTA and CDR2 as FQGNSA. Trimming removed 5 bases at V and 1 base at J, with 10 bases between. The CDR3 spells CASSDSSRTDTQYF. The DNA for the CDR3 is TGTGCCAGCAGCGACTCCTCTCGCACAGATACGCAGTATTTT.

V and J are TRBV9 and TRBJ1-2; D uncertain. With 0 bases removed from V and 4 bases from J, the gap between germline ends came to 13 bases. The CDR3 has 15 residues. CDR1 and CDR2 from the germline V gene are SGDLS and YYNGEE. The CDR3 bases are TGTGCCAGCAGCGTAGGTGGAGGGAGTAGCTATGGCTACACCTTC. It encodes CASSVGGGSSYGYTF.

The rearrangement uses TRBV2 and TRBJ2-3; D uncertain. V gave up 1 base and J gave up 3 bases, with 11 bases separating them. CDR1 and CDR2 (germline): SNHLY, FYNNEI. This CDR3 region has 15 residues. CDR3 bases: TGTGCCAGCAGTGAAGGCCCCGGGTCGACAGATACGCAGTATTTT. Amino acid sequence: CASSEGPGSTDTQYF.

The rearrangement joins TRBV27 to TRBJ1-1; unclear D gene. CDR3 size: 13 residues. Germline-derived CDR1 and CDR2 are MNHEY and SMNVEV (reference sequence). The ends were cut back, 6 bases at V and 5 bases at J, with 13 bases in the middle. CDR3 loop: CASREGVWTEAFF. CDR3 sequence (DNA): TGTGCCAGCAGAGAAGGAGTCTGGACTGAAGCTTTCTTT.

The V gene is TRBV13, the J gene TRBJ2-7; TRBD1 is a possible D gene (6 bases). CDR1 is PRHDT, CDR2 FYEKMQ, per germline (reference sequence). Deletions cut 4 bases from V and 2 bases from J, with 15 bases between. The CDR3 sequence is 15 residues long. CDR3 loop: CASSSYRVGPYEQYF. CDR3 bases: TGTGCCAGCAGCTCCTACAGGGTTGGCCCCTACGAGCAGTACTTC.

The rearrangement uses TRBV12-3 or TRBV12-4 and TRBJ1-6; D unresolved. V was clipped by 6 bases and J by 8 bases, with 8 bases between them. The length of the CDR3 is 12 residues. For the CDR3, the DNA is TGTGCCAGCAGCTCGTTTTATTCACCCCTCCACTTT. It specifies CASSSFYSPLHF.

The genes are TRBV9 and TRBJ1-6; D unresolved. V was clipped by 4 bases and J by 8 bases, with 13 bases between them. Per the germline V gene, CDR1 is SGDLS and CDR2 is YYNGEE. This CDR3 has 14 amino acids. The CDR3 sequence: CASSPRGGYSPLHF. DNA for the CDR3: TGTGCCAGCAGCCCCCGAGGAGGGTATTCACCCCTCCACTTT. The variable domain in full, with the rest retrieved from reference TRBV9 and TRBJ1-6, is DSGVTQTPKHLITATGQRVTLRCSPRSGDLSVYWYQQSLDQGLQFLIQYYNGEERAKGNILERFSAQQFPDLHSELNLSSLELGDSALYFCASSPRGGYSPLHFGNGTRLTVT.

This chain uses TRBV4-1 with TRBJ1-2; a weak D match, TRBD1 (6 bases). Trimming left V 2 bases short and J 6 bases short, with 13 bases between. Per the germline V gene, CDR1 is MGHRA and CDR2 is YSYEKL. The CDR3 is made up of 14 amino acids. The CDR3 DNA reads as TGCGCCAGCAGCCAACTACAGGGCACCCATGGCTACACCTTC. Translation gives CASSQLQGTHGYTF.

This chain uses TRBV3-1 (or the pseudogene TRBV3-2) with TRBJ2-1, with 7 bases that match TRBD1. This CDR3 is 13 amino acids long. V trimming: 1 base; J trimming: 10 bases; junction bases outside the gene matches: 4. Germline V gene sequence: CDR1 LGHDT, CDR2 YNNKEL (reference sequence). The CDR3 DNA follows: TGTGCCAGCAGCCAAGGAGTGACAGGGGAGCAGTTCTTC. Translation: CASSQGVTGEQFF.